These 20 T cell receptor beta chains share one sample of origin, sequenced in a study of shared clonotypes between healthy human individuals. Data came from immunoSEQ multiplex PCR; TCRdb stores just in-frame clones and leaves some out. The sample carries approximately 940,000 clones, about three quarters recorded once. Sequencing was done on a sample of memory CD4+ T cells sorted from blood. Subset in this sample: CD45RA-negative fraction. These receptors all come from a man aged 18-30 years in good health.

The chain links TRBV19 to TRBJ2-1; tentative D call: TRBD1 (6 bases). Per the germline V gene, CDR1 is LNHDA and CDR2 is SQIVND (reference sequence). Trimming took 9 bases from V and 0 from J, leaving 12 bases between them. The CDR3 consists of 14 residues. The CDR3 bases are TGTGCCAGCACAGACAGGTACTCCTACAATGAGCAGTTCTTC. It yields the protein CASTDRYSYNEQFF.

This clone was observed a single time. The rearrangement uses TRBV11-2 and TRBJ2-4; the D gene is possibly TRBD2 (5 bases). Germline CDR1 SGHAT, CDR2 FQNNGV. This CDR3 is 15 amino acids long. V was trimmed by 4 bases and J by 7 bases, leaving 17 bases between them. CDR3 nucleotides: TGTGCCAGCAGCTCGTCGAGGTCGACGGGGAACATTCAGTACTTC. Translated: CASSSSRSTGNIQYF.

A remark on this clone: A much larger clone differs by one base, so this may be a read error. CDR3 in DNA: TGTGCCAGCAGCTTCCCAGCGGCAGATACGCAGTATTTT. Encoded protein: CASSFPAADTQYF. The chain links TRBV5-4 to TRBJ2-3; D may be TRBD2 (5 bases). The CDR3 length is 13 residues. CDR1 and CDR2 (germline): SGHNT, YYREEE (reference sequence). Trimming removed 2 bases from V and 4 bases from J, with 8 bases in between.

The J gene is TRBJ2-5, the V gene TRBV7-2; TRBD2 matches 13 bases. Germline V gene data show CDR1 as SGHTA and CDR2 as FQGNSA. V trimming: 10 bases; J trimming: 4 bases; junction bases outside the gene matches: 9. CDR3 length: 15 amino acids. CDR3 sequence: CAIRTSGSWRETQYF. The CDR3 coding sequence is TGTGCCATCAGGACTAGCGGGAGTTGGCGAGAGACCCAGTACTTC.

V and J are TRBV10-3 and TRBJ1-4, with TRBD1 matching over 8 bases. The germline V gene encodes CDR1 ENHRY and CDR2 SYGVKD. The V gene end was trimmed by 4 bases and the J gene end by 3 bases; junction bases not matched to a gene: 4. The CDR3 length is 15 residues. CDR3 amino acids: CAISATDRANEKLFF. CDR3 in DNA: TGTGCCATCAGTGCGACGGACAGGGCTAATGAAAAACTGTTTTTT.

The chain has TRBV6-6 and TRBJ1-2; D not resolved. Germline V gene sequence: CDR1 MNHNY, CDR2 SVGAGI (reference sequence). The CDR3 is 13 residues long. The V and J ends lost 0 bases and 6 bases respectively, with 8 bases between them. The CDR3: CASSYSSADGYTF. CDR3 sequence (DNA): TGTGCCAGCAGTTACTCTTCGGCTGATGGCTACACCTTC.

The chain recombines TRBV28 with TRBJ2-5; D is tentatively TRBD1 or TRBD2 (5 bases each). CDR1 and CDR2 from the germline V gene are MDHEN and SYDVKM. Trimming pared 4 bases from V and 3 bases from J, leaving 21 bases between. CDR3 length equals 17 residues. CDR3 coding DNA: TGTGCCAGCAGTTCGATCGGTCTCGGGGACGATGAAGAGACCCAGTACTTC. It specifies CASSSIGLGDDEETQYF.

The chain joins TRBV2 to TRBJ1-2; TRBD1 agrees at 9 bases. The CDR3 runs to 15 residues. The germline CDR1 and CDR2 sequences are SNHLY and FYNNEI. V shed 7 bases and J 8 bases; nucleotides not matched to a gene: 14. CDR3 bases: TGTGCCAGCACTTCCCCGGGACAGGGAGATTGGGGCTACACCTTC. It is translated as CASTSPGQGDWGYTF. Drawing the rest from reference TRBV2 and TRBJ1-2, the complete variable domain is EPEVTQTPSHQVTQMGQEVILRCVPISNHLYFYWYRQILGQKVEFLVSFYNNEISEKSEIFDDQFSVERPDGSNFTLKIRSTKLEDSAMYFCASTSPGQGDWGYTFGSGTRLTVV.

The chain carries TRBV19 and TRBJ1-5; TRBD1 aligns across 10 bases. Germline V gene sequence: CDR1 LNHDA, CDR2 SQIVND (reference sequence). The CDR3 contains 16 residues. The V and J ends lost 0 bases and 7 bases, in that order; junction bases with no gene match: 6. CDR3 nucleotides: TGTGCCAGTAGTATAGATGGGACAGGGGTGAGACAGCCCCAGCATTTT. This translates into CASSIDGTGVRQPQHF.

CDR3 in DNA: TGTGCCAGCAGTGAACGAACAGGAGCTAACTATGGCTACACCTTC. This codes for CASSERTGANYGYTF. This chain joins TRBV25-1 and TRBJ1-2; a weak D match, TRBD1 (5 bases). The CDR3 extends over 15 amino acids. The ends were cut back, 2 bases at V and 0 bases at J, with 10 bases in the middle. Germline V gene data show CDR1 as MGHDK and CDR2 as SYGVNS.

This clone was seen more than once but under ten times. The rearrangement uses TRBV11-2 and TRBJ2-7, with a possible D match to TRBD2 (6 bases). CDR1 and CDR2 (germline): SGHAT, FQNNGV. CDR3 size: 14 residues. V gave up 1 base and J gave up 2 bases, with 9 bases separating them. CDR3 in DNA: TGTGCCAGCAGCTTAGTGGCGGGAACCTACGAGCAGTACTTC. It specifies CASSLVAGTYEQYF.

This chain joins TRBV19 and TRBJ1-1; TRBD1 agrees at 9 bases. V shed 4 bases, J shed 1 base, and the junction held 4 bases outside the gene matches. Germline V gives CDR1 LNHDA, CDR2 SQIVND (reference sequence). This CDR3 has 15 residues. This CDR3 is CASSKGQGQNTEAFF. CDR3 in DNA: TGTGCCAGTAGTAAGGGACAGGGACAGAACACTGAAGCTTTCTTT.

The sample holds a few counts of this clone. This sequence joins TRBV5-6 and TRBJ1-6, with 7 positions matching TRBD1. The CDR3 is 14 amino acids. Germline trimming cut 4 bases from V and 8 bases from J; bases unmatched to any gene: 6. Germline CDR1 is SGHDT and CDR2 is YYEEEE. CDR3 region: CASSLTGRYSPLHF. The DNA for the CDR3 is TGTGCCAGCAGCCTGACAGGGAGATATTCACCCCTCCACTTT.

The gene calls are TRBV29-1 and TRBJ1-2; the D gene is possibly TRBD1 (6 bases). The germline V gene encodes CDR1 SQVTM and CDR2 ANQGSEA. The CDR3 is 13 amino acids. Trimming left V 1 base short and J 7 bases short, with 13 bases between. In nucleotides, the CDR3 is TGCAGCGTTGAAGGACAGGATAGGCTTGGCTACACCTTC. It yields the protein CSVEGQDRLGYTF.

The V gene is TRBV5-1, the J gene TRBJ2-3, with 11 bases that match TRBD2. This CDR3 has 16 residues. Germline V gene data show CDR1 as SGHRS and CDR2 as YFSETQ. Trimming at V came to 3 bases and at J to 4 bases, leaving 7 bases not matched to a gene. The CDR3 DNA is TGCGCCAGCAGCTCGTGGCTAGCGGGGGGTCCAGATACGCAGTATTTT. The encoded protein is CASSSWLAGGPDTQYF.

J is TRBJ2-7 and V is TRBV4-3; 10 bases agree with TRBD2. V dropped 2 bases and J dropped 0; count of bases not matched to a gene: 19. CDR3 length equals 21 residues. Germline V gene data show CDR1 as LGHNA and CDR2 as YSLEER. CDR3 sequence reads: CASSQKLGLAGGSLNSYEQYF. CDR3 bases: TGCGCCAGCAGCCAAAAATTGGGTTTAGCGGGAGGTTCGTTAAACTCCTACGAGCAGTACTTC.

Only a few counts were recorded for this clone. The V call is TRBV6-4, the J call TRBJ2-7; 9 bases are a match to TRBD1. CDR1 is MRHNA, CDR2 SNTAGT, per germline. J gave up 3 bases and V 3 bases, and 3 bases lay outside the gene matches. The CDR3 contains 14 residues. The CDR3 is CASSEGTGSYEQYF. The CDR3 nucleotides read TGTGCCAGCAGTGAGGGGACAGGGAGCTACGAGCAGTACTTC.

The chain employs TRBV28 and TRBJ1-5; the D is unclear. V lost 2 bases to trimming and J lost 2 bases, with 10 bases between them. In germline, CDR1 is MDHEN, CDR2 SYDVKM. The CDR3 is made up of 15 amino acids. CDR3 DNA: TGTGCCAGCAGTTTAGCGCCGGTCCGCAATCAGCCCCAGCATTTT. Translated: CASSLAPVRNQPQHF.

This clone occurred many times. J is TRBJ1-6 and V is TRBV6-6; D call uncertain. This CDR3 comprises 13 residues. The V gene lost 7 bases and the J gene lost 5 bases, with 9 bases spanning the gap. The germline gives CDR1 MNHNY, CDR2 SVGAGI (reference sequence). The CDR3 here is CASKGKDNSPLHF. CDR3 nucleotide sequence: TGTGCCAGCAAGGGCAAAGATAATTCACCCCTCCACTTT.

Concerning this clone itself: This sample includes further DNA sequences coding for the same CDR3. CDR3 DNA sequence: TGTGCCAGCAGTTACTCGTCCGGGGGGTCCACAGATACGCAGTATTTT. It is translated as CASSYSSGGSTDTQYF. The rearrangement uses TRBV6-5 and TRBJ2-3; 7 nucleotides match TRBD2. Germline CDR1 is MNHEY and CDR2 is SVGAGI. The V segment lost 0 bases and the J segment 2 bases; nucleotides outside the gene matches: 5. This CDR3 spans 16 amino acids.